These 28 T cell receptor beta chains originate from one sample sequenced in a study of regulatory T cells in long-lasting Graves disease. CDR3-region Arm-PCR and iRepertoire HTBI primers produced the TCR beta libraries. A single record per CDR3 protein comes from TCRdb applying MiXCR to the multiplex PCR reads. The data hold more than 400,000 distinct CDR3 sequences, with about a sixth observed a single time. Time point in this sample: newly diagnosed GD, antithyroid drugs for less than 3 months. PBMC RNA served as the TCR library source. The same specimen was also included in a second study, on T cells in Graves' hyperthyroidism and ophthalmopathy.

The sequencing here drew on peripheral blood mononuclear cells (PBMCs), taken at new diagnosis, from a patient treated with antithyroid drugs. The receptor set was obtained from a man aged 35-49 years with Graves disease.

The chain recombines TRBV9 with TRBJ1-2, with TRBD1 matching 10 bases. CDR1 and CDR2 (germline): SGDLS, YYNGEE. Losses at the gene ends were 0 bases for V and 4 bases for J; bases not matched to a gene: 3. The CDR3 covers 15 residues. CDR3 DNA sequence: TGTGCCAGCAGCGTAGAGGGACAGGGGAGCTATGGCTACACCTTC. Encoded protein: CASSVEGQGSYGYTF.

There are a few counts of this clonotype. This chain connects TRBV20-1 to TRBJ1-2; no reliable D call. Germline values: CDR1 DFQATT, CDR2 SNEGSKA (reference sequence). The CDR3 extends over 14 amino acids. Trimming stripped 5 bases from V and 5 bases from J, with 18 bases between. CDR3 region: CSAAQLEERYGYTF. As DNA, the CDR3 is TGCAGTGCTGCCCAGTTGGAGGAAAGATATGGCTACACCTTC.

This clonotype was found many times. The chain links TRBV5-5 to TRBJ2-3; D gene uncertain. Germline CDR1 SGHKS, CDR2 YYEKEE (reference sequence). The CDR3 has 14 residues. The ends were cut back, 0 bases at V and 6 bases at J, with 11 bases in the middle. The DNA for the CDR3 is TGTGCCAGCAGCTTGGCGTTCACCTCTGATACGCAGTATTTT. It is translated as CASSLAFTSDTQYF.

This chain uses TRBV25-1 with TRBJ2-1; D may match TRBD1 or TRBD2 (5 bases each). CDR1 MGHDK and CDR2 SYGVNS come from the germline V gene. V lost 4 bases, J lost 2 bases, and 12 bases lay in between. This CDR3 region has 15 residues. The DNA for the CDR3 is TGTGCCAGCAGTGTAGGGACCCTTCCCTACAATGAGCAGTTCTTC. Its translation is CASSVGTLPYNEQFF.

Notes on this clonotype: Mismatch with germline at one junction end may stem from a read error. The rearrangement uses TRBV30 and TRBJ1-4, with a tentative D call TRBD1 (5 bases). In germline, CDR1 is GTSNPN, CDR2 SVGIG (reference sequence). This CDR3 contains 15 residues. This chain's CDR3 is CAWRRGEEANEKPFF. DNA of the CDR3: TGTGCCTGGAGAAGAGGGGAGGAAGCTAATGAAAAACCGTTTTTT.

This clonotype was recorded many times. The chain joins TRBV11-2 to TRBJ2-3; 9 nucleotides match TRBD1. Per the germline V gene, CDR1 is SGHAT and CDR2 is FQNNGV. The CDR3 has 16 residues. The V segment lost 5 bases and the J segment 0 bases; nucleotides outside the gene matches: 6. Here the CDR3 reads CASSTGTGLSTDTQYF. In nucleotides, the CDR3 is TGTGCCAGCAGCACGGGGACAGGGCTTAGCACAGATACGCAGTATTTT.

In its sample, this clonotype was seen a few times. The chain joins TRBV29-1 to TRBJ1-2; 9 bases are a match to TRBD1. The V gene end was trimmed by 7 bases and the J gene end by 6 bases; junction bases not matched to a gene: 9. Germline values: CDR1 SQVTM, CDR2 ANQGSEA. This CDR3 is 13 amino acids long. The CDR3 sequence is CSAMTGGFDGYTF. DNA for the CDR3: TGCAGCGCAATGACAGGGGGATTTGATGGCTACACCTTC.

The J gene is TRBJ1-2, the V gene TRBV28, with 7 bases that match TRBD1. The V segment lost 1 base and the J segment 4 bases; nucleotides outside the gene matches: 3. This CDR3 is 14 amino acids long. Germline CDR1 is MDHEN and CDR2 is SYDVKM. The CDR3 nucleotides read TGTGCCAGCAGTTTATTGGCAGGGGGCTATGGCTACACCTTC. Protein product: CASSLLAGGYGYTF.

The gene calls are TRBV25-1 and TRBJ2-3; D perhaps matches TRBD2 (5 bases). The CDR3 extends over 13 amino acids. Deletions cut 2 bases from V and 4 bases from J, with 7 bases between. Looked up from germline, CDR1 is MGHDK and CDR2 is SYGVNS. The CDR3 DNA follows: TGTGCCAGCAGTGAACTAGCCCCAGATACGCAGTATTTT. Its protein product is CASSELAPDTQYF.

This clonotype was seen just once. A single base separates this from a much larger clone, so it may be a read error. The gene calls are TRBV5-1 and TRBJ1-5; no clear D gene. Germline CDR1 is SGHRS and CDR2 is YFSETQ. The CDR3 loop spans 15 amino acids. Trimming took off 0 bases at V and 5 bases at J, with 12 bases between the two ends. The CDR3 DNA follows: TGCGCCAGCAGCTTGGAGGCTCGGGAAGATCAGCCCCAGCATTTT. Its protein product is CASSLEAREDQPQHF.

The chain is built from TRBV6-9 and TRBJ2-6; 11 nucleotides match TRBD2. The length of the CDR3 is 20 residues. Germline V gene data show CDR1 as MNHGY and CDR2 as SVAAGI. J lost 2 bases, V lost 3 bases, and 12 bases had no gene match. The CDR3 here is CASSYSKVAGGPTGANVLTF. Here the CDR3 DNA reads TGTGCCAGCAGTTACTCGAAGGTAGCGGGAGGGCCGACTGGGGCCAACGTCCTGACTTTC.

Only a few counts were recorded for this clonotype. V and J are TRBV5-1 and TRBJ2-2; D might be TRBD2 (5 bases). The CDR3 covers 16 residues. The V end was cut by 4 bases, the J end by 3 bases, with 16 bases between. Germline-derived CDR1 and CDR2 are SGHRS and YFSETQ. CDR3 coding DNA: TGCGCCAGCAGCGAACTAGATTTGCCCTACACCGGGGAGCTGTTTTTT. Translating it yields CASSELDLPYTGELFF.

This clonotype appeared many times. The chain couples TRBV20-1 to TRBJ2-5; D gene unclear. Germline CDR1 DFQATT, CDR2 SNEGSKA (reference sequence). Trimming shortened V by 1 base and J by 1 base, and 13 bases separated the two germline ends. This CDR3 comprises 15 residues. CDR3: CSARGFQKSQETQYF. CDR3 coding DNA: TGCAGTGCTAGAGGGTTCCAGAAATCCCAAGAGACCCAGTACTTC.

About this clonotype itself: This may come from a read error, since a much larger clone is one base off. The genes are TRBV28 and TRBJ2-7, with a tentative D call TRBD1 (6 bases). Germline values: CDR1 MDHEN, CDR2 SYDVKM. Deletions cut 2 bases from V and 6 bases from J, with 17 bases between. This CDR3 comprises 15 residues. CDR3 loop: CASSLGGQPLSEQYF. The CDR3 nucleotides read TGTGCCAGCAGTTTAGGAGGACAGCCCTTATCCGAGCAGTACTTC.

In this sample, this clonotype turned up a few times. The rearrangement uses TRBV20-1 and TRBJ2-7; tentative D call: TRBD2 (5 bases). V gave up 3 bases and J gave up 6 bases, with 15 bases separating them. The CDR3 runs 13 residues. Looked up from germline, CDR1 is DFQATT and CDR2 is SNEGSKA (reference sequence). CDR3 sequence reads: CSASVVPRAEQYF. The DNA for the CDR3 is TGCAGTGCTAGTGTCGTACCGAGGGCCGAGCAGTACTTC.

A few counts support this clonotype. The chain recombines TRBV6-1 with TRBJ2-7, with TRBD1 identical over 10 bases. The V gene's germline CDR1 is MNHNS and CDR2 SASEGT. J lost 5 bases, V lost 6 bases, and 10 bases had no gene match. This CDR3 has 15 amino acids. CDR3 loop: CASRAPLGQGHEQYF. CDR3 coding DNA: TGTGCCAGCAGGGCCCCCTTGGGACAGGGGCACGAGCAGTACTTC.

This clonotype was observed a few times. The rearrangement uses TRBV6-1 and TRBJ1-2; a possible D gene is TRBD1 (6 bases). The CDR3 covers 15 residues. Germline lookup yields CDR1 MNHNS and CDR2 SASEGT. Trimming shortened V by 5 bases and J by 4 bases, and 17 bases separated the two germline ends. CDR3 DNA: TGTGCCAGCAGTCGTACAGGGAGCGGATCCTATGGCTACACCTTC. This sequence encodes CASSRTGSGSYGYTF.

V usage is TRBV20-1 and J usage is TRBJ2-1; TRBD1 matches at 12 bases. Germline V gene lookup returns CDR1 DFQATT and CDR2 SNEGSKA (reference sequence). Trimming removed 5 bases from V and 6 bases from J; junction bases left unmatched: 5. CDR3 length equals 14 residues. The CDR3: CSASGQGASNEQFF. In DNA form, the CDR3 reads TGCAGTGCTTCGGGACAGGGGGCAAGCAATGAGCAGTTCTTC.

As concerns this clonotype: An end of the junction differs from the germline gene, which may be a read error. This rearrangement joins TRBV6-2 or TRBV6-3 to TRBJ2-1; TRBD1 matches at 7 bases. The CDR3 extends over 16 amino acids. The germline CDR1 and CDR2 sequences are MNHEY and SVGEGT. The CDR3 loop is CASSERAGGFYNKQFF. The CDR3 nucleotides are TGTGCCAGCAGTGAAAGGGCAGGGGGTTTCTACAATAAGCAGTTCTTC.

As regards this clonotype: Its ends do not fully match the called genes, so a read error is possible. This chain uses TRBV2 with TRBJ2-1, with 11 bases matching TRBD2. This CDR3 is 17 amino acids long. Germline values: CDR1 SNHLY, CDR2 FYNNEI. The CDR3 is CVSHRGLAGGSYSEQFF. CDR3 in DNA: TGTGTCAGCCACCGGGGTCTAGCGGGAGGATCCTACAGTGAGCAGTTCTTC.

Comments on this clonotype: Given a much more abundant clone one base away, this may be a read error. The rearrangement links TRBV7-2 to TRBJ2-1; 8 positions match TRBD2. CDR3 size: 16 residues. Germline trimming cut 3 bases from V and 10 bases from J; bases unmatched to any gene: 14. The germline gives CDR1 SGHTA, CDR2 FQGNSA. The CDR3 coding sequence is TGTGCCAGCAGCTTTAGACTAGCGAGAGCTCTTATGGAGCAGTTCTTC. Its protein is CASSFRLARALMEQFF.

This clonotype appeared many times. V is TRBV20-1 and J is TRBJ2-5; 9 bases match TRBD1. CDR3 length equals 14 residues. CDR1 DFQATT and CDR2 SNEGSKA come from the germline V gene (reference sequence). V shed 0 bases and J 5 bases; nucleotides not matched to a gene: 4. In nucleotides, the CDR3 is TGCAGTGCTAGAGATACAGGGGGCTTGGAGACCCAGTACTTC. Protein sequence: CSARDTGGLETQYF.

Ten or more counts support this clonotype. The chain has TRBV9 and TRBJ2-7; TRBD1 might be the D (6 bases). V was pared by 2 bases and J by 1 base, with 10 bases between. CDR1 is SGDLS, CDR2 YYNGEE, per germline. The CDR3 sequence is 14 residues long. For the CDR3, the DNA is TGTGCCAGCAGCGTGGATACAGGGTCCTACGAGCAGTACTTC. Its protein product is CASSVDTGSYEQYF. The variable domain in full, with the rest retrieved from reference TRBV9 and TRBJ2-7, is DSGVTQTPKHLITATGQRVTLRCSPRSGDLSVYWYQQSLDQGLQFLIQYYNGEERAKGNILERFSAQQFPDLHSELNLSSLELGDSALYFCASSVDTGSYEQYFGPGTRLTVT.

This clonotype has ten or more counts. The gene calls are TRBV7-2 and TRBJ2-5; possible D gene TRBD2, 5 bases. The CDR3 consists of 14 residues. The germline V gene has CDR1 SGHTA and CDR2 FQGNSA. V lost 3 bases and J 5 bases, leaving 13 bases between the germline ends. The CDR3 DNA follows: TGTGCCAGCAGCTTTGCGGGCCTCCCTGAGACCCAGTACTTC. This sequence encodes CASSFAGLPETQYF.

This clonotype was found a few times. This chain connects TRBV6-5 to TRBJ1-1; D is uncertain. Trimming cost V 2 bases and J 8 bases, with 12 bases left between them. This CDR3 contains 13 residues. Germline V gene lookup returns CDR1 MNHEY and CDR2 SVGAGI. The CDR3 region is CASSYKVFREAFF. CDR3 in DNA: TGTGCCAGCAGTTACAAGGTCTTTAGGGAAGCTTTCTTT.

The rearrangement joins TRBV28 to TRBJ2-1; no firm D call. Trimming took 4 bases from V and 8 from J, leaving 15 bases between them. Per the germline V gene, CDR1 is MDHEN and CDR2 is SYDVKM. This CDR3 is built from 14 residues. DNA for the CDR3: TGTGCCAGCAGTTCGTCCGGCACTCATTATGAGCAGTTCTTC. It specifies CASSSSGTHYEQFF.

This clonotype was seen many times. The chain combines TRBV11-2 with TRBJ2-6, with D perhaps matching TRBD2 (6 bases). The CDR3 length is 15 residues. Trimming removed 0 bases at V and 8 bases at J, with 11 bases between. The germline V gene has CDR1 SGHAT and CDR2 FQNNGV. This CDR3 reads CASSLDFGTSNVLTF. For the CDR3, the DNA is TGTGCCAGCAGCTTAGACTTCGGGACTTCCAACGTCCTGACTTTC.

There are many counts of this clonotype. This sequence joins TRBV20-1 and TRBJ2-1; 14 bases align to TRBD2. J gave up 9 bases and V 5 bases, and 3 bases lay outside the gene matches. The germline CDR1 and CDR2 sequences are DFQATT and SNEGSKA (reference sequence). The CDR3 is 13 amino acids. The CDR3 DNA reads TGCAGTGCTGCGGGACTAGCGGGAGCTGAGCAGTTCTTC. Translation: CSAAGLAGAEQFF.